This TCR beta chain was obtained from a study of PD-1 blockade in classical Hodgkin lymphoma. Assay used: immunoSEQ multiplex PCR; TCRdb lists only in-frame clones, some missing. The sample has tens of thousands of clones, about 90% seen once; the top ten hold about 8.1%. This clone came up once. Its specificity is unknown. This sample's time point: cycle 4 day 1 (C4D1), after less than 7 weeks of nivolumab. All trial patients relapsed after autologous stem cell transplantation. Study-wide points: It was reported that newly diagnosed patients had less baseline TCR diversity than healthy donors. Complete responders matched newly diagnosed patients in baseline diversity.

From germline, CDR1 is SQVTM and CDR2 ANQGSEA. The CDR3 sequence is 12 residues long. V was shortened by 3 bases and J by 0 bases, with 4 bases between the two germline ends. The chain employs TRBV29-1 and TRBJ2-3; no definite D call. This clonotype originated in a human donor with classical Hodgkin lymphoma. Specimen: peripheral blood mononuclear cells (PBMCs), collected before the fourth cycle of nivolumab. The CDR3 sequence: CSVDPSTDTQYF. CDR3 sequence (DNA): TGCAGCGTTGACCCTAGCACAGATACGCAGTATTTT.